This T cell receptor beta chain stems from a study of blood T cell repertoires in COVID-19. On the study more broadly: Acute and convalescent COVID-19 samples came from the United States, Italy and Spain.

The CDR3 runs to 20 residues. The germline V gene has CDR1 MDHEN and CDR2 SYDVKM. J lost 6 bases, V lost 5 bases, and 24 bases had no gene match. This clone has a single count. TCRdb's table, derived via immunoSEQ multiplex PCR, lists solely in-frame clones and lacks some. The table shows around 7,000 clones, with approximately 90% occurring only once. The clonotype was recovered from a human donor with active COVID-19. The donor label of this sample is uncertain. The sequencing input was peripheral blood. The chain has TRBV28 and TRBJ2-3, with TRBD2 identical over 9 bases. The DNA for the CDR3 is TGTGCCAGCAGTCCCCGGGGTAGCGGGAGTGGTATAGGTGTTTCGGATACGCAGTATTTT. Protein product: CASSPRGSGSGIGVSDTQYF.